The next 6 T cell receptor beta chains were all read from a single sample in a study of blood T cell repertoires in COVID-19. Libraries were prepared by immunoSEQ multiplex PCR; TCRdb keeps only in-frame clonotypes and omits some of them. The profile shows about 320,000 clones, 85% of them singletons. The sequenced material came from PBMCs or T cells enriched from blood (not recorded which). Source of these receptors: a woman under 40 who had been exposed to COVID-19.

The rearrangement links TRBV5-1 to TRBJ2-7; TRBD2 matches 13 bases. Germline assignment: CDR1 SGHRS and CDR2 YFSETQ. The CDR3 spans 17 residues. The V segment lost 2 bases and the J segment 1 base; nucleotides outside the gene matches: 6. The CDR3 region has the DNA TGCGCCAGCAGCTTACGGACTAGCGGGAGTGGGTCCTACGAGCAGTACTTC. Translation gives CASSLRTSGSGSYEQYF.

The chain uses TRBV5-1 and TRBJ2-1; 13 bases line up with TRBD2. Germline V gene lookup returns CDR1 SGHRS and CDR2 YFSETQ. The CDR3 is made up of 15 amino acids. Trimming cost V 7 bases and J 6 bases; bases outside gene matches: 7. The CDR3 here is CASCGLAGVSNEQFF. The CDR3 DNA reads as TGCGCCAGCTGCGGACTAGCGGGAGTGAGCAATGAGCAGTTCTTC.

To note about this clone: A junction end diverges from the germline sequence, so it may reflect a read error. CDR3 protein: CASSPGSARTDTQYF. The CDR3 DNA is TGTGCTAGCAGCCCTGGCAGCGCCCGCACAGATACGCAGTATTTT. This chain joins TRBV7-7 and TRBJ2-3; D is ambiguous. Germline CDR1 and CDR2: SSHAT and FNYEAQ (reference sequence). This CDR3 is built from 15 residues.

This clone has only one observation. The V and J genes are TRBV3-1 (or the pseudogene TRBV3-2) and TRBJ2-3, with D possibly being TRBD2 (5 bases). CDR1 and CDR2 from the germline V gene are LGHDT and YNNKEL (reference sequence). This CDR3 region has 15 residues. V lost 2 bases and J lost 6, with 15 bases in between. CDR3 in amino acids: CASSQFGEGSDTQYF. The CDR3 nucleotides are TGTGCCAGCAGCCAATTCGGGGAAGGGTCCGATACGCAGTATTTT.

This chain uses TRBV2 with TRBJ2-1; D may be TRBD1 (5 bases). Trimming removed 6 bases at V and 3 bases at J, with 9 bases between. Germline CDR1 SNHLY, CDR2 FYNNEI. The CDR3 totals 13 residues. The CDR3: CASRTDIYNEQFF. CDR3 DNA: TGTGCCAGCAGAACGGACATCTACAATGAGCAGTTCTTC.

J is TRBJ2-2 and V is TRBV7-9, with D perhaps TRBD1 (5 bases). The CDR3 contains 14 residues. Germline values: CDR1 SEHNR, CDR2 FQNEAQ (reference sequence). V shed 5 bases and J shed 1 base, with 8 bases lying between them. CDR3 nucleotides: TGTGCCAGCAGCCGACAGATGAACACCGGGGAGCTGTTTTTT. Protein sequence: CASSRQMNTGELFF.